The clone carrying this TCR beta chain was recorded a few times. Its antigen remains unidentified. The sample is drawn from a study of T cell repertoires in cytomegalovirus infection. TCRdb re-derived calls from the reads in MiXCR, one entry per CDR3 protein. The profile covers about 310,000 distinct CDR3 sequences, with roughly 15% appearing a single time and 12% taken by the ten largest. Study outcomes and limitations: Ex vivo, HLA-C-restricted CMV-specific TCR beta clonotypes prevailed over the rest of the response.

Trimming shortened V by 4 bases and J by 3 bases, and 19 bases separated the two germline ends. The CDR3 is 16 amino acids. The chain carries TRBV12-3 or TRBV12-4 and TRBJ2-7; D may be TRBD1 (6 bases). Sequencing used PBMCs. This TCR was sampled from a human donor in good health (CMV status not recorded). Some clones in this sample may be carry-over from other donors' samples. The CDR3 nucleotides are TGTGCCAGCAGTTCTAATACGGACAGAACCATCTACGAGCAGTACTTC. Translated, it gives CASSSNTDRTIYEQYF.